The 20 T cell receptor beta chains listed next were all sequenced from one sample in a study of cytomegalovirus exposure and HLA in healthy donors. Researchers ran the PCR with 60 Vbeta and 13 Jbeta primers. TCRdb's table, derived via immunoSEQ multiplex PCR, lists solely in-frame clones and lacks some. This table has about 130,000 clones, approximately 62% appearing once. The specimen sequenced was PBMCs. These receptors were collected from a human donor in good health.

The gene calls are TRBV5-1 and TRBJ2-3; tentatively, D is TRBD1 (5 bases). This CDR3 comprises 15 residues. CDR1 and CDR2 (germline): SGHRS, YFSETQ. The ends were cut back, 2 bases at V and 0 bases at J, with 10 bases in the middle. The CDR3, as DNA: TGCGCCAGCAGCTTCGCGACAGCTAGCACAGATACGCAGTATTTT. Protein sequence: CASSFATASTDTQYF.

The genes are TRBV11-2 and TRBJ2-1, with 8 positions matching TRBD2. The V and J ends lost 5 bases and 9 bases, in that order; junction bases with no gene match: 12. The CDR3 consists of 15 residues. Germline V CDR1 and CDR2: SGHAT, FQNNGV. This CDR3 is CASSPIAGPRGEQFF. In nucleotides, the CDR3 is TGTGCCAGCAGCCCTATAGCGGGGCCTAGAGGTGAGCAGTTCTTC.

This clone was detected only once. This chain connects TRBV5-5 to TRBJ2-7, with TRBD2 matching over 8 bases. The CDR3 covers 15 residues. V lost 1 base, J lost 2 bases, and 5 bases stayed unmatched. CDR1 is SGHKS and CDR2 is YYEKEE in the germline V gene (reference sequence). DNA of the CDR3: TGTGCCAGCAGCTTGCAAGCGGGGGTGCCCTACGAGCAGTACTTC. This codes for CASSLQAGVPYEQYF. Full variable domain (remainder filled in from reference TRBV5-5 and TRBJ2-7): DAGVTQSPTHLIKTRGQQVTLRCSPISGHKSVSWYQQVLGQGPQFIFQYYEKEERGRGNFPDRFSARQFPNYSSELNVNALLLGDSALYLCASSLQAGVPYEQYFGPGTRLTVT.

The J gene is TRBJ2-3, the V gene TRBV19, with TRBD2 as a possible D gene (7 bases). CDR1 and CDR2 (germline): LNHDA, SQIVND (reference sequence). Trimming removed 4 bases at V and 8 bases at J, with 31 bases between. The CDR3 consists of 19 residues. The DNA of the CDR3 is TGTGCCAGTAGTACGGACCCCACGAGCCAACAAGGGGGGGACGGTACGCAGTATTTT. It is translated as CASSTDPTSQQGGDGTQYF.

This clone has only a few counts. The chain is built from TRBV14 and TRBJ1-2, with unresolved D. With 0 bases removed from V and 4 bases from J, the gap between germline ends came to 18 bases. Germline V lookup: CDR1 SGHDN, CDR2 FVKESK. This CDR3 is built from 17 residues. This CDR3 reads CASSQDVVSYVGYGYTF. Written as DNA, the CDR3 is TGTGCCAGCAGCCAAGATGTGGTCTCCTACGTCGGCTATGGCTACACCTTC.

The CDR3 coding sequence is TGCAGCGTTCGCGGGACAGGGAAGAACACCGGGGAGCTGTTTTTT. Its protein is CSVRGTGKNTGELFF. The chain links TRBV29-1 to TRBJ2-2; 9 bases are a match to TRBD1. This CDR3 is 15 amino acids long. V trimming: 5 bases; J trimming: 1 base; junction bases outside the gene matches: 5. The germline gives CDR1 SQVTM, CDR2 ANQGSEA.

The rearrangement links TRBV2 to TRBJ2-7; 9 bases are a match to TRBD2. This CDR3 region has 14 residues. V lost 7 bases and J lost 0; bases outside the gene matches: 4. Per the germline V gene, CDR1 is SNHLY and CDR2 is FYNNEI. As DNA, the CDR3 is TGTGCCAGCATCTTACTAGCGGGCTCCTACGAGCAGTACTTC. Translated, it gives CASILLAGSYEQYF.

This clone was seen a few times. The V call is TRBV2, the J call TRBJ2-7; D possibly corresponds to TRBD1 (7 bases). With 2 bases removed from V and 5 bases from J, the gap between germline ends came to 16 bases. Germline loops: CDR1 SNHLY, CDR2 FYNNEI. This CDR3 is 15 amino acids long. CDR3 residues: CASSEQQGRDNEQYF. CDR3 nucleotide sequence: TGTGCCAGCAGTGAACAACAGGGGCGGGACAACGAGCAGTACTTC.

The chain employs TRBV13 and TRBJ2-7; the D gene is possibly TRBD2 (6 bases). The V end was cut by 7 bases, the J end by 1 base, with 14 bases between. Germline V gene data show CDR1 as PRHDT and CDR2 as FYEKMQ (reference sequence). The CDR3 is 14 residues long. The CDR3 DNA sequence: TGTGCCAGCACGACCGGGACTGCTTCCTACGAGCAGTACTTC. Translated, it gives CASTTGTASYEQYF.

The CDR3 nucleotides are TGTGCCAGCTCACCGGAGGGAAGTGCAGATACGCAGTATTTT. Amino acid sequence: CASSPEGSADTQYF. The chain couples TRBV18 to TRBJ2-3, with D tentatively TRBD2 (6 bases). The CDR3 spans 14 residues. V was shortened by 3 bases and J by 4 bases, with 11 bases between the two germline ends. Germline V gene sequence: CDR1 KGHSH, CDR2 LQKENI. Combining the CDR3 with reference TRBV18 and TRBJ2-3 gives the whole variable domain NAGVMQNPRHLVRRRGQEARLRCSPMKGHSHVYWYRQLPEEGLKFMVYLQKENIIDESGMPKERFSAEFPKEGPSILRIQQVVRGDSAAYFCASSPEGSADTQYFGPGTRLTVL.

CDR3 nucleotides: TGTGCCAGCAGTTCAGGGGCCTTTGGGGCCAACGTCCTGACTTTC. Protein: CASSSGAFGANVLTF. The genes are TRBV27 and TRBJ2-6, with TRBD1 as a possible D gene (6 bases). The CDR3 has 15 amino acids. The germline V and J ends were trimmed by 4 bases and 3 bases, with 10 bases remaining between them. Germline V lookup: CDR1 MNHEY, CDR2 SMNVEV (reference sequence).

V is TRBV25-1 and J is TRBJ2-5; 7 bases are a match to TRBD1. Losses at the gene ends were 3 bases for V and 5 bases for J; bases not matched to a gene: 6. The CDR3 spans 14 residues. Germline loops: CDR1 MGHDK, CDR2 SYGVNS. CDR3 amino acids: CASSDNRGGETQYF. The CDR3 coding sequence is TGTGCCAGCAGTGATAACAGGGGTGGTGAGACCCAGTACTTC.

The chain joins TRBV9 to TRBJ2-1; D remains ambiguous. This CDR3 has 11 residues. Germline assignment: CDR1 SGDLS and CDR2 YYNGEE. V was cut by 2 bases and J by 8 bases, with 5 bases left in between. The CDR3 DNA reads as TGTGCCAGCAGCGTGAGCGATGAGCAGTTCTTC. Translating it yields CASSVSDEQFF. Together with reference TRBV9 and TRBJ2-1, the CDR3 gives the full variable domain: DSGVTQTPKHLITATGQRVTLRCSPRSGDLSVYWYQQSLDQGLQFLIQYYNGEERAKGNILERFSAQQFPDLHSELNLSSLELGDSALYFCASSVSDEQFFGPGTRLTVL.

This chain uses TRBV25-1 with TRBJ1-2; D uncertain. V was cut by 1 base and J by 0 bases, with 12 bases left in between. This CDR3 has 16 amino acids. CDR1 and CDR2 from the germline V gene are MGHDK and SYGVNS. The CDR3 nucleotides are TGTGCCAGCAGTGAATTTTTTACAGCCTCTAACTATGGCTACACCTTC. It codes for CASSEFFTASNYGYTF.

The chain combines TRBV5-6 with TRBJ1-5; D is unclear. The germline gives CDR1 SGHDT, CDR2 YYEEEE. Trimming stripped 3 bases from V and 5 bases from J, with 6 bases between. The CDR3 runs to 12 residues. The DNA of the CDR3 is TGTGCCAGCAGCTCACCAGATCAGCCCCAGCATTTT. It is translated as CASSSPDQPQHF.

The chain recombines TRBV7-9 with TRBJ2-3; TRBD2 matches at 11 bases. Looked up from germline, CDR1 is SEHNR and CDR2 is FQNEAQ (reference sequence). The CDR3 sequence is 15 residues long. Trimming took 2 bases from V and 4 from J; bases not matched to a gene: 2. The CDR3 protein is CASSLTSGSSDTQYF. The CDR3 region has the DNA TGTGCCAGCAGCTTAACTAGCGGGAGCTCAGATACGCAGTATTTT.

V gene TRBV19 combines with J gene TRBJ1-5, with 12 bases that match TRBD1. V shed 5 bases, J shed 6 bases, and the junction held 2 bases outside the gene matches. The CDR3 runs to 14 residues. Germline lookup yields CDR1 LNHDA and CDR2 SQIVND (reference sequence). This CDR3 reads CASSGDRGLQPQHF. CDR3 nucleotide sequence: TGTGCCAGTAGTGGGGACAGGGGGCTTCAGCCCCAGCATTTT.

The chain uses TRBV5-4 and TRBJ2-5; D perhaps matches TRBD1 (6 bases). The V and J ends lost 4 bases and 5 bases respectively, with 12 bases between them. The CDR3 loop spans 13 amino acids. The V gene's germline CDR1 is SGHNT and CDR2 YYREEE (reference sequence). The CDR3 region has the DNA TGTGCCAGCAGCCAGGGGTGGGATGAGACCCAGTACTTC. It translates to CASSQGWDETQYF.

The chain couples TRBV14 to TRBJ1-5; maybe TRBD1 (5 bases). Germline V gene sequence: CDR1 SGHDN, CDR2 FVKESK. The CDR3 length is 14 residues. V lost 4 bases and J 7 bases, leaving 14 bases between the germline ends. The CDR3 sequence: CASSPQVPKQPQHF. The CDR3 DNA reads TGTGCCAGCAGCCCACAGGTCCCCAAGCAGCCCCAGCATTTT.

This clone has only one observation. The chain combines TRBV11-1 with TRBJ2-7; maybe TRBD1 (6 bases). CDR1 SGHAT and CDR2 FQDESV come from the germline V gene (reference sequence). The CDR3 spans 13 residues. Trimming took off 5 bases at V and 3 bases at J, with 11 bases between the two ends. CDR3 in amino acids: CASSGTGIYEQYF. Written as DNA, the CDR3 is TGTGCCAGCAGCGGCACAGGGATCTACGAGCAGTACTTC. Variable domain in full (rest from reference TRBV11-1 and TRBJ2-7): EAEVAQSPRYKITEKSQAVAFWCDPISGHATLYWYRQILGQGPELLVQFQDESVVDDSQLPKDRFSAERLKGVDSTLKIQPAELGDSAMYLCASSGTGIYEQYFGPGTRLTVT.